The 18 T cell receptor beta chains below were found in one sample sequenced in a study of tumor and adjacent non-tumor tissue in lung cancer. The template was RNA from unsorted bulk tissue. TCRbeta libraries were built with three rounds of nested PCR, modified from ARM-PCR. MiXCR, applied by TCRdb to the multiplex PCR reads, yields one record per CDR3 protein. The sample yields more than 85,000 distinct CDR3 sequences, about 61% seen once. The sequenced material came from lung tumor tissue. These TCRs come from a man aged 70 or older with non-small cell lung cancer.

This clonotype was recorded at least ten times. The J gene is TRBJ2-7, the V gene TRBV28; perhaps D is TRBD1 or TRBD2 (5 bases each). CDR1 and CDR2 from the germline V gene are MDHEN and SYDVKM. V lost 5 bases and J 0 bases, leaving 14 bases between the germline ends. This CDR3 is built from 15 residues. In DNA form, the CDR3 reads TGTGCCAGCAGTACGGGACGGACGAGCTCCTACGAGCAGTACTTC. It is translated as CASSTGRTSSYEQYF.

The rearrangement uses TRBV12-3 or TRBV12-4 and TRBJ1-5; D might be TRBD1 (6 bases). This CDR3 has 14 residues. Trimming removed 4 bases from V and 12 bases from J, with 19 bases in between. CDR3 sequence reads: CASSSRDKHLLQHF. CDR3 sequence (DNA): TGTGCCAGCAGTTCAAGGGACAAACATCTGCTCCAGCATTTT.

This clonotype has at least ten counts. The V gene is TRBV30, the J gene TRBJ2-7; D not resolved. The CDR3 consists of 13 residues. Trimming pared 0 bases from V and 0 bases from J, leaving 6 bases between. The germline gives CDR1 GTSNPN, CDR2 SVGIG (reference sequence). Here the CDR3 reads CAWSVTYSYEQYF. In DNA, the CDR3 is TGTGCCTGGAGTGTAACCTACTCCTACGAGCAGTACTTC. Together with reference TRBV30 and TRBJ2-7, the CDR3 gives the full variable domain: SQTIHQWPATLVQPVGSPLSLECTVEGTSNPNLYWYRQAAGRGLQLLFYSVGIGQISSEVPQNLSASRPQDRQFILSSKKLLLSDSGFYLCAWSVTYSYEQYFGPGTRLTVT.

This clonotype came up once. Since a much larger clone is just one base distant, this may be a read error. This chain links TRBV6-5 with TRBJ1-4; 9 bases align to TRBD1. Germline V gene sequence: CDR1 MNHEY, CDR2 SVGAGI. The CDR3 is 18 residues long. Written as DNA, the CDR3 is TGTGCCAGCAATTCCGGGCCCCCACAGGGGGCAACTAGTGAAAAACTGTTTTTT. Translating it yields CASNSGPPQGATSEKLFF.

A word on this clonotype: The junction shows a germline mismatch at one end, possibly a read error. The V gene is TRBV10-1, the J gene TRBJ1-5; TRBD1 is a possible D gene (5 bases). Per germline, CDR1 WNHNN and CDR2 SYGVQD (reference sequence). The CDR3 is 13 amino acids. CDR3 loop: CVSSEQVNQPQHF. The CDR3 DNA reads TGTGTCAGCAGTGAACAGGTCAATCAGCCCCAGCATTTT.

This clonotype appeared many times. V is TRBV28 and J is TRBJ2-5; D call uncertain. The CDR3 contains 12 residues. Trimming shortened V by 6 bases and J by 5 bases, and 10 bases separated the two germline ends. CDR1 and CDR2 (germline): MDHEN, SYDVKM. CDR3 in DNA: TGTGCCAGCAGGTACAGAATTGAGACCCAGTACTTC. Residues: CASRYRIETQYF.

This clonotype was observed at least ten times. The chain links TRBV29-1 to TRBJ2-3, with 13 bases aligning to TRBD2. J lost 3 bases, V lost 6 bases, and 6 bases had no gene match. CDR3 size: 15 residues. The germline V gene has CDR1 SQVTM and CDR2 ANQGSEA. CDR3 sequence reads: CSVLLAGGITDTQYF. The CDR3 DNA sequence: TGCAGCGTCCTACTAGCGGGAGGGATAACAGATACGCAGTATTTT.

This clonotype was detected ten times or more. CDR3 protein: CSARVWNRVTGELFF. CDR3 DNA sequence: TGCAGTGCTAGAGTCTGGAACAGGGTCACCGGGGAGCTGTTTTTT. The chain joins TRBV20-1 to TRBJ2-2; maybe TRBD1 (6 bases). Trimming cost V 1 base and J 4 bases, with 13 bases left between them. This CDR3 is 15 amino acids long. The germline gives CDR1 DFQATT, CDR2 SNEGSKA (reference sequence).

Only a few counts were recorded for this clonotype. J is TRBJ1-1 and V is TRBV7-9, with 9 bases fitting TRBD1. The CDR3 sequence is 15 residues long. Germline V gene lookup returns CDR1 SEHNR and CDR2 FQNEAQ (reference sequence). The V and J ends lost 3 bases and 4 bases, in that order; junction bases with no gene match: 6. The DNA of the CDR3 is TGTGCCAGCAGCTTCCACAGGGGGCGGTTCACTGAAGCTTTCTTT. Amino acids: CASSFHRGRFTEAFF.

With respect to this clonotype: One base away lies a much larger clone, so this may be a sequencing read error. The rearrangement uses TRBV6-2 or TRBV6-3 and TRBJ2-1; D is undetermined. Trimming shortened V by 0 bases and J by 7 bases, and 19 bases separated the two germline ends. The germline CDR1 and CDR2 sequences are MNHEY and SVGEGT. The CDR3 covers 17 residues. The CDR3 region has the DNA TGTGCCAGCAGTTACTCCCCGCAGGAGTCATGGAAGAATGAGCAGTTCTTC. It is translated as CASSYSPQESWKNEQFF.

In regard to this clonotype: A much larger clone is a single base away; this may be a read error. The V call is TRBV6-4, the J call TRBJ2-1; D gene unclear. CDR3 length: 13 residues. CDR1 is MRHNA, CDR2 SNTAGT, per germline. The CDR3 nucleotides are TGTCCCAGCAGTGCCGGTGTGTGGAATGAGCAGTTCTTC. Translating gives CPSSAGVWNEQFF.

Details on this clonotype: The conserved closing phenylalanine or tryptophan is absent in this CDR3, likely reflecting a read error. V usage is TRBV6-1 and J usage is TRBJ2-3, with D perhaps TRBD2 (5 bases). Trimming removed 7 bases from V and 10 bases from J, with 15 bases in between. The CDR3 is 12 residues long. The germline V gene encodes CDR1 MNHNS and CDR2 SASEGT. In nucleotides, the CDR3 is TGTGCCAGCAAGGATCCGAGGCGGGCGCAGTATTCT. It yields the protein CASKDPRRAQYS.

Comments on this clonotype: This may stem from a read error, because a much larger clone lies one nucleotide away. The rearrangement joins TRBV6-5 to TRBJ2-5; D is ambiguous. Germline CDR1 is MNHEY and CDR2 is SVGAGI. The length of the CDR3 is 15 residues. Trimming shortened V by 8 bases and J by 1 base, and 17 bases separated the two germline ends. The chain's CDR3 is CASGRRTLSQETQYF. The CDR3 coding sequence is TGTGCCAGCGGTCGCCGGACCCTTAGCCAAGAGACCCAGTACTTC.

J is TRBJ2-7 and V is TRBV2; D is undetermined. Trimming took off 3 bases at V and 3 bases at J, with 12 bases between the two ends. The germline gives CDR1 SNHLY, CDR2 FYNNEI. The CDR3 covers 14 residues. The CDR3 bases are TGTGCCAGCAGTGATGATGCGCTAGTCTACGAGCAGTACTTC. Residues: CASSDDALVYEQYF.

There are many counts of this clonotype. CDR3 DNA: TGCGCCAGCACAGGGGGCGGTGGCGGCACTGAAGCTTTCTTT. The encoded protein is CASTGGGGGTEAFF. This chain connects TRBV5-1 to TRBJ1-1, with 8 bases lining up with TRBD1. V lost 6 bases to trimming and J lost 4 bases; unmatched junction nucleotides: 8. The CDR3 runs 14 residues. CDR1 and CDR2 from the germline V gene are SGHRS and YFSETQ.

This clonotype is classed as medium-sized. The gene calls are TRBV4-1 and TRBJ1-5; no clear D. In germline, CDR1 is MGHRA, CDR2 YSYEKL. V was cut by 1 base and J by 7 bases, with 17 bases left in between. The CDR3 consists of 16 residues. CDR3 residues: CASSQGGTERWQPQHF. The CDR3 DNA follows: TGCGCCAGCAGCCAAGGGGGAACAGAAAGGTGGCAGCCCCAGCATTTT.

Turning to this clonotype: A junction boundary mismatches the germline segment, possibly from a read error. The V and J genes are TRBV6-5 and TRBJ1-5; TRBD1 might be the D (5 bases). The CDR3 runs to 16 residues. Germline V CDR1 and CDR2: MNHEY, SVGAGI. The CDR3 DNA sequence: TGTGCCAGCAGTCACTCAGGGACGGGGAACAATCAGCCCCAGCATTTT. Protein sequence: CASSHSGTGNNQPQHF.

Only a few counts were recorded for this clonotype. A junction end diverges from the germline sequence, so it may reflect a read error. V usage is TRBV11-2 and J usage is TRBJ2-7, with D unclear. The CDR3 sequence is 11 residues long. CDR1 is SGHAT, CDR2 FQNNGV, per germline. CDR3 residues: CASSSTYEQHF. DNA for the CDR3: TGTGCCAGCAGCTCAACCTACGAGCAGCACTTC. The full variable domain, with the rest looked up from reference TRBV11-2 and TRBJ2-7, is EAGVAQSPRYKIIEKRQSVAFWCNPISGHATLYWYQQILGQGPKLLIQFQNNGVVDDSQLPKDRFSAERLKGVDSTLKIQPAKLEDSAVYLCASSSTYEQHFGPGTRLTVT.